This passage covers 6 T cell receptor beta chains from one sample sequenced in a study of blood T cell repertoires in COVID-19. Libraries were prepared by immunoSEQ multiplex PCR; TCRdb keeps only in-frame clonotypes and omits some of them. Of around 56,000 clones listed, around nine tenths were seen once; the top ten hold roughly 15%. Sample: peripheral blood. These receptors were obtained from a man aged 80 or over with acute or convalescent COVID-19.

CDR3: CASSLGRGQETQYF. The CDR3 DNA sequence: TGCGCCAGCAGCTTGGGGAGGGGTCAGGAGACCCAGTACTTC. The V gene is TRBV5-1, the J gene TRBJ2-5; the D gene is possibly TRBD2 (6 bases). Germline V gene data show CDR1 as SGHRS and CDR2 as YFSETQ. The CDR3 covers 14 residues. Deletions cut 0 bases from V and 5 bases from J, with 11 bases between.

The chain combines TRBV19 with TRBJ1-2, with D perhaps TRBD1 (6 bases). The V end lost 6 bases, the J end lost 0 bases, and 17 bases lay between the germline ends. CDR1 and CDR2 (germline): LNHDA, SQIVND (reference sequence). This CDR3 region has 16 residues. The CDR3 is CASRTNREPANYGYTF. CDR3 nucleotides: TGTGCCAGTAGGACGAACAGGGAACCTGCTAACTATGGCTACACCTTC.

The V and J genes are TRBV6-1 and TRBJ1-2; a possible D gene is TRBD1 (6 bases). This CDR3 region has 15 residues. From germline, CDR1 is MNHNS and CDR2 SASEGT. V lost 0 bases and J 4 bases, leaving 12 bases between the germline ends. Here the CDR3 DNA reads TGTGCCAGCAGTGAAGCGCAAAGGGGGGGCTATGGCTACACCTTC. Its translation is CASSEAQRGGYGYTF.

DNA for the CDR3: TGTGCCAGTAGTATATTAGGGGGCGGTGAAGCTTTCTTT. Protein sequence: CASSILGGGEAFF. The chain recombines TRBV19 with TRBJ1-1, with 7 bases matching TRBD1. CDR3 size: 13 residues. Germline lookup yields CDR1 LNHDA and CDR2 SQIVND (reference sequence). Trimming removed 2 bases from V and 7 bases from J; junction bases left unmatched: 4.

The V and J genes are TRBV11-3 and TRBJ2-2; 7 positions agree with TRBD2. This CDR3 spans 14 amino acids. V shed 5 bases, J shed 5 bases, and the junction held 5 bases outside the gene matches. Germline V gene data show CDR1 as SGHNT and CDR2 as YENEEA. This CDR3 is CASSQGGYTGELFF. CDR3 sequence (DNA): TGTGCCAGCAGCCAGGGAGGGTATACCGGGGAGCTGTTTTTT. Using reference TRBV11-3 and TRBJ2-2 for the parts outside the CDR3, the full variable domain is EAGVVQSPRYKIIEKKQPVAFWCNPISGHNTLYWYLQNLGQGPELLIRYENEEAVDDSQLPKDRFSAERLKGVDSTLKIQPAELGDSAVYLCASSQGGYTGELFFGEGSRLTVL.

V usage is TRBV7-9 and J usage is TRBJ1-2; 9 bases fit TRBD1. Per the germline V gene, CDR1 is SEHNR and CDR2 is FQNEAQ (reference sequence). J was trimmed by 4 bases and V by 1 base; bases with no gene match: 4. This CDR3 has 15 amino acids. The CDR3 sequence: CASSLGGTGIYGYTF. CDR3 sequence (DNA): TGTGCCAGCAGCTTAGGCGGGACAGGGATCTATGGCTACACCTTC.